Below are 22 T cell receptor beta chains sequenced from a single sample in a study of T cell responses to AZD1222 COVID-19 vaccine. Data came from immunoSEQ multiplex PCR; TCRdb stores just in-frame clones and leaves some out. The data contain about 120,000 clones, about 92% of them singletons. This specimen was peripheral blood, taken 28 days after the second AZD1222 dose. Receptors were obtained from an adult who received the AZD1222 COVID-19 vaccine.

V usage is TRBV5-1 and J usage is TRBJ1-1, with unresolved D. There are 16 residues in the CDR3. V shed 0 bases and J shed 0 bases, with 12 bases lying between them. Germline V gene sequence: CDR1 SGHRS, CDR2 YFSETQ. The CDR3 sequence: CASSLGRMAMNTEAFF. In DNA, the CDR3 is TGCGCCAGCAGCTTGGGACGGATGGCAATGAACACTGAAGCTTTCTTT.

V gene TRBV6-1 combines with J gene TRBJ1-2; possibly TRBD1 for D (5 bases). The CDR3 covers 15 residues. Trimming cost V 0 bases and J 8 bases, with 16 bases left between them. The germline CDR1 and CDR2 sequences are MNHNS and SASEGT. The chain's CDR3 is CASSEAPEGLFGYTF. The CDR3 DNA reads as TGTGCCAGCAGTGAAGCACCCGAGGGACTCTTCGGCTACACCTTC.

The chain joins TRBV7-2 to TRBJ2-5; 11 nucleotides match TRBD2. The junction had 6 bases not matched to a gene; V was cut back by 3 bases and J by 0 bases. This CDR3 region has 17 residues. Germline values: CDR1 SGHTA, CDR2 FQGNSA. The CDR3 DNA follows: TGTGCCAGCAGCTTTCCACTAGCGGGGGCGTACCAAGAGACCCAGTACTTC. Protein sequence: CASSFPLAGAYQETQYF.

The chain recombines TRBV3-1 (or the pseudogene TRBV3-2) with TRBJ1-2; no clear D. CDR3 length: 14 amino acids. V was shortened by 0 bases and J by 1 base, with 6 bases between the two germline ends. The V gene's germline CDR1 is LGHDT and CDR2 YNNKEL (reference sequence). The DNA for the CDR3 is TGTGCCAGCAGCCAAGAAGGGATTAACTATGGCTACACCTTC. This encodes CASSQEGINYGYTF.

The rearrangement links TRBV7-9 to TRBJ2-5, with TRBD2 matching 13 bases. The germline CDR1 and CDR2 sequences are SEHNR and FQNEAQ (reference sequence). With 5 bases clipped from V and 2 bases from J, the junction kept 8 bases outside the gene matches. The CDR3 runs to 17 residues. The CDR3 region is CASSLGLAGSRQETQYF. Written as DNA, the CDR3 is TGTGCCAGCAGCCTGGGACTAGCGGGGTCTCGGCAAGAGACCCAGTACTTC.

The rearrangement uses TRBV15 and TRBJ2-3; perhaps D is TRBD1 or TRBD2 (5 bases each). This CDR3 has 16 amino acids. Trimming pared 5 bases from V and 1 base from J, leaving 16 bases between. Germline assignment: CDR1 LNHNV and CDR2 YYDKDF (reference sequence). The CDR3 nucleotides read TGTGCCACCAGCGGGAGACGATTGGGACGCACAGATACGCAGTATTTT. It yields the protein CATSGRRLGRTDTQYF.

The V gene is TRBV11-2, the J gene TRBJ2-7, with 7 bases identical to TRBD1. The CDR3 runs 14 residues. Germline assignment: CDR1 SGHAT and CDR2 FQNNGV. J lost 2 bases, V lost 4 bases, and 5 bases had no gene match. The CDR3 region has the DNA TGTGCCAGCAGCTACTCACAGGGGACCTACGAGCAGTACTTC. Its translation: CASSYSQGTYEQYF.

The chain employs TRBV30 and TRBJ1-2, with D perhaps TRBD1 (5 bases). Germline values: CDR1 GTSNPN, CDR2 SVGIG (reference sequence). The CDR3 extends over 15 amino acids. V was pared by 0 bases and J by 4 bases, with 15 bases between. The DNA of the CDR3 is TGTGCCTGGAGTGTACTCGGGGGGGTTGGCTATGGCTACACCTTC. Its translation: CAWSVLGGVGYGYTF.

The rearrangement links TRBV7-2 to TRBJ1-2; unclear D gene. The CDR3 spans 13 residues. Germline assignment: CDR1 SGHTA and CDR2 FQGNSA. Trimming pared 3 bases from V and 5 bases from J, leaving 10 bases between. The CDR3 sequence: CASSLKTGYGYTF. The CDR3 DNA sequence: TGTGCCAGCAGCTTGAAGACGGGGTATGGCTACACCTTC. Looking up the rest from reference TRBV7-2 and TRBJ1-2 gives the full variable domain: GAGVSQSPSNKVTEKGKDVELRCDPISGHTALYWYRQSLGQGLEFLIYFQGNSAPDKSGLPSDRFSAERTGGSVSTLTIQRTQQEDSAVYLCASSLKTGYGYTFGSGTRLTVV.

The rearrangement uses TRBV20-1 and TRBJ1-2, with D possibly TRBD1 on 5 matching bases. V was trimmed by 7 bases and J by 7 bases, leaving 13 bases between them. The CDR3 length is 11 residues. Germline CDR1 and CDR2: DFQATT and SNEGSKA (reference sequence). CDR3: CSVSGRGGYTF. CDR3 DNA sequence: TGCAGTGTTTCGGGAAGGGGTGGCTACACCTTC.

The chain couples TRBV11-3 to TRBJ2-7; possibly TRBD2 for D (5 bases). Trimming left V 1 base short and J 4 bases short, with 11 bases between. The length of the CDR3 is 14 residues. Germline V CDR1 and CDR2: SGHNT, YENEEA. CDR3 nucleotides: TGTGCCAGCAGCTTAGGGGGAGATGGATACGAGCAGTACTTC. It specifies CASSLGGDGYEQYF. The complete variable domain, with remaining parts taken from reference TRBV11-3 and TRBJ2-7, reads EAGVVQSPRYKIIEKKQPVAFWCNPISGHNTLYWYLQNLGQGPELLIRYENEEAVDDSQLPKDRFSAERLKGVDSTLKIQPAELGDSAVYLCASSLGGDGYEQYFGPGTRLTVT.

The chain employs TRBV24-1 and TRBJ2-1, with a weak D call TRBD1 (6 bases). The germline V gene has CDR1 KGHDR and CDR2 SFDVKD. This CDR3 has 17 residues. Trimming took off 5 bases at V and 3 bases at J, with 19 bases between the two ends. In DNA form, the CDR3 reads TGTGCCACCAGTGCAGGGTCAGGGGACGGAAGCTACAATGAGCAGTTCTTC. Translation gives CATSAGSGDGSYNEQFF.

J is TRBJ2-1 and V is TRBV11-2; tentatively, D is TRBD2 (5 bases). CDR1 is SGHAT, CDR2 FQNNGV, per germline. V gave up 4 bases and J gave up 10 bases, with 11 bases separating them. There are 12 residues in the CDR3. For the CDR3, the DNA is TGTGCCAGCAGCTCGACGTGGAGGGAGCAGTTCTTC. It encodes CASSSTWREQFF.

This chain links TRBV7-2 with TRBJ1-5, with 9 bases lining up with TRBD1. This CDR3 is built from 13 residues. Trimming cost V 4 bases and J 7 bases; bases outside gene matches: 2. CDR1 is SGHTA and CDR2 is FQGNSA in the germline V gene. CDR3 sequence (DNA): TGTGCCAGCAGCTCGGGACAGGGCCAGCCCCAGCATTTT. Its translation: CASSSGQGQPQHF.

V gene TRBV2 combines with J gene TRBJ1-2; a possible D gene is TRBD1 (5 bases). Trimming stripped 10 bases from V and 6 bases from J, with 15 bases between. The CDR3 is 12 amino acids. Germline assignment: CDR1 SNHLY and CDR2 FYNNEI. CDR3 region: CATHPGVDGYTF. The CDR3 nucleotides read TGTGCCACGCACCCGGGGGTCGATGGCTACACCTTC.

The chain links TRBV5-1 to TRBJ1-1; D remains ambiguous. This CDR3 is built from 13 residues. Germline CDR1 and CDR2: SGHRS and YFSETQ. The V gene lost 4 bases and the J gene lost 2 bases, with 9 bases spanning the gap. CDR3 loop: CASSPGYNTEAFF. The CDR3, as DNA: TGCGCCAGCAGCCCTGGCTATAACACTGAAGCTTTCTTT.

The chain combines TRBV5-4 with TRBJ1-1; D may be TRBD1 (5 bases). Germline CDR1 is SGHNT and CDR2 is YYREEE (reference sequence). CDR3 size: 16 residues. Trimming took 0 bases from V and 1 from J, leaving 13 bases between them. The CDR3 loop reads CASSLAWRGPNTEAFF. In nucleotides, the CDR3 is TGTGCCAGCAGCTTGGCCTGGAGGGGACCGAACACTGAAGCTTTCTTT.

V and J are TRBV2 and TRBJ1-1; 7 nucleotides align to TRBD1. Germline CDR1 is SNHLY and CDR2 is FYNNEI. The CDR3 sequence is 13 residues long. V was clipped by 6 bases and J by 5 bases; unmatched bases: 6. The CDR3 here is CASSDRVGTEAFF. The CDR3 nucleotides are TGTGCCAGCAGCGACAGGGTCGGTACTGAAGCTTTCTTT.

This sequence joins TRBV3-1 (or the pseudogene TRBV3-2) and TRBJ2-3; a possible D gene is TRBD1 (5 bases). V was clipped by 5 bases and J by 3 bases, with 18 bases between them. Germline CDR1 is LGHDT and CDR2 is YNNKEL (reference sequence). There are 16 residues in the CDR3. Here the CDR3 DNA reads TGTGCCAGCAGCGCACGAGGAGCAGGGTTAACAGATACGCAGTATTTT. Its protein product is CASSARGAGLTDTQYF.

CDR3 bases: TGTGCCAGCAGCTCCCAGGGAGATACGCAGTATTTT. This translates into CASSSQGDTQYF. The chain recombines TRBV7-2 with TRBJ2-3; tentatively, D is TRBD1 (5 bases). V was clipped by 4 bases and J by 5 bases, with 7 bases between them. The CDR3 has 12 amino acids. Germline V gene lookup returns CDR1 SGHTA and CDR2 FQGNSA.

The V call is TRBV5-1, the J call TRBJ2-3; 9 nucleotides match TRBD2. Germline V gene sequence: CDR1 SGHRS, CDR2 YFSETQ. This CDR3 has 14 amino acids. Losses at the gene ends were 3 bases for V and 4 bases for J; bases not matched to a gene: 3. The CDR3: CASSSGLASDTQYF. The CDR3 DNA reads TGCGCCAGCAGCTCGGGACTAGCCTCAGATACGCAGTATTTT.

This rearrangement joins TRBV5-1 to TRBJ2-7; no definite D call. The length of the CDR3 is 15 residues. Per the germline V gene, CDR1 is SGHRS and CDR2 is YFSETQ. V lost 2 bases, J lost 6 bases, and 18 bases lay in between. The CDR3 loop is CASSFTALQLSEQYF. The DNA of the CDR3 is TGCGCCAGCAGCTTTACTGCCTTACAGCTTAGCGAGCAGTACTTC.